Listed below are T cell receptor beta chains from one sample, sequenced in a study of early T cells in non-severe SARS-CoV-2 infection. TCRdb reanalysed the 5' RACE reads using MiXCR and keeps one entry per CDR3 protein. The sample includes tens of thousands of distinct CDR3 sequences, under 7% seen only once; the top ten take approximately 3%. The source was whole blood, collected at baseline. These receptors were taken from an adult who was a healthcare worker with PCR-confirmed SARS-CoV-2 infection or an uninfected control (not recorded which). Each CDR3 is given with its conserved first and last residue. A D gene is named only where the DNA matches it firmly. Clone size appears in some rows only: once, few, many, or a class for an expanded clone.

J: TRBJ2-7
D: .
V: TRBV6-2/TRBV6-3
size: many
DNA: TGTGCCAGCAGTGAGAGGACGGAAACCTACGAGCAGTACTTC
CDR3: CASSERTETYEQYF

J: TRBJ2-3
D: TRBD2
V: TRBV7-2
size: few
DNA: TGTGCCAGCAGCTTAAGGCCGAGCGGGGGGGTCGTGACAGATACGCAGTATTTT
CDR3: CASSLRPSGGVVTDTQYF

J: TRBJ1-3
D: .
V: TRBV7-8
size: few
DNA: TGTGCCAGCAGCTTAGTGTCCGGGGGTCATGGAAACACCATATATTTT
CDR3: CASSLVSGGHGNTIYF

J: TRBJ2-7
D: .
V: TRBV7-2
size: few
DNA: TGTGCCAGCAGCTTAGGGTATGGAGGAGGTGTAACCTACGAGCAGTACTTC
CDR3: CASSLGYGGGVTYEQYF

J: TRBJ1-2
D: .
V: TRBV7-2
size: many
DNA: TGTGCCAGCAGCCCGGCCCGGGGTCGCCGCGACTATGGCTACACCTTC
CDR3: CASSPARGRRDYGYTF

J: TRBJ2-5
D: .
V: TRBV4-2
size: few
DNA: TGTGCCAGCAGCCAAGAAGAATCCGTGACAGAAGAGACCCAGTACTTC
CDR3: CASSQEESVTEETQYF

J: TRBJ2-3
D: .
V: TRBV18
size: many
DNA: TGTGCCAGCTCACCCGCCGACCTCGCGCTGGAGGGGGGTACGCAGTATTTT
CDR3: CASSPADLALEGGTQYF

J: TRBJ1-4
D: TRBD1
V: TRBV7-9
size: many
DNA: TGTGCCAGCAGCCTGGGACAGCCCGGACCCACTGAAAAACTGTTTTTT
CDR3: CASSLGQPGPTEKLFF

J: TRBJ1-2
D: TRBD1
V: TRBV3-1
size: few
DNA: TGTGCCAGCAGCCGTGCAGGGGGCGGGTCTGGCTACACCTTC
CDR3: CASSRAGGGSGYTF

J: TRBJ1-1
D: .
V: TRBV12-3/TRBV12-4
size: .
DNA: TGTGCCAGCAGTCAAGTGGGGGGCACGGGAACTGAAGCTTTCTTT
CDR3: CASSQVGGTGTEAFF

J: TRBJ2-3
D: .
V: TRBV2
size: .
DNA: TGTGCCAGCAGTGAAGCGAGTGGGCGCACTAGTACGCAGTATTTT
CDR3: CASSEASGRTSTQYF

J: TRBJ1-2
D: .
V: TRBV7-9
size: .
DNA: TGTGCCAGCAGCCCACCCGGACAGAACTATGGCTACACCTTC
CDR3: CASSPPGQNYGYTF

J: TRBJ2-6
D: .
V: TRBV14
size: few
DNA: TGTGCCAGCAGCCAAGGCTCATACTCTGGGGCCAACGTCCTGACTTTC
CDR3: CASSQGSYSGANVLTF

J: TRBJ1-1
D: .
V: TRBV27
size: .
DNA: TGTGCCAGCACCCCCAGGAGCCTGAACACTGAAGCTTTCTTT
CDR3: CASTPRSLNTEAFF

J: TRBJ1-2
D: TRBD1
V: TRBV20-1
size: many
DNA: TGCAGTGCTAGATCCCCCGATTTATCCTTAGCGGGACAGGGACTTGGCTACACCTTC
CDR3: CSARSPDLSLAGQGLGYTF

J: TRBJ2-2
D: .
V: TRBV20-1
size: few
DNA: TGCAGTGCTAGCGACCCCCAGGGACATCTGAAGGCCGGGGAGCTGTTTTTT
CDR3: CSASDPQGHLKAGELFF

J: TRBJ1-2
D: .
V: TRBV7-9
size: many
DNA: TGTGCCAGCAGCTTCCCTTTTTATGGCTACACCTTC
CDR3: CASSFPFYGYTF

J: TRBJ1-1
D: .
V: TRBV6-5
size: .
DNA: TGTGCCAGCAGTTATAACCAGGACACTGAAGCTTTCTTT
CDR3: CASSYNQDTEAFF

J: TRBJ1-5
D: .
V: TRBV6-6
size: many
DNA: TGTGCCAGCAGTTACGAGGGTGCGCGCCAGCCCCAGCATTTT
CDR3: CASSYEGARQPQHF

J: TRBJ2-7
D: .
V: TRBV10-3
size: many
DNA: TGTGCCATCAGTGAATATGTGCACGAGCAGTACTTC
CDR3: CAISEYVHEQYF

J: TRBJ2-5
D: TRBD1
V: TRBV5-3
size: few
DNA: TGTGCCAGAGTCAACAGGGGGCGGGGAGTCCAAGAGACCCAGTACTTC
CDR3: CARVNRGRGVQETQYF

J: TRBJ2-7
D: .
V: TRBV9
size: many
DNA: TGTGCCAGCAGCGTAGATTCCCAAACGCCCAATTACGAGCAGTACTTC
CDR3: CASSVDSQTPNYEQYF

J: TRBJ2-7
D: .
V: TRBV7-2
size: many
DNA: TGTGCCAGCAGCCCGCCCGCGTTGTCCGAGCAGTACTTC
CDR3: CASSPPALSEQYF

J: TRBJ2-7
D: TRBD2
V: TRBV20-1
size: many
DNA: TGCAGTGCTAGAGAGCTAGCGGGCACCTCCTACGAGCAGTACTTC
CDR3: CSARELAGTSYEQYF

J: TRBJ1-4
D: .
V: TRBV5-6
size: many
DNA: TGTGCCAGCAGCCCACGGGGGGCTACTAATGAAAAACTGTTTTTT
CDR3: CASSPRGATNEKLFF

J: TRBJ2-1
D: TRBD1
V: TRBV19
size: few
DNA: TGTGCCAGTACCACCCTATCCCGTTCCGGGACAGGGAAGAAATTCTTC
CDR3: CASTTLSRSGTGKKFF

J: TRBJ2-5
D: TRBD2
V: TRBV6-2/TRBV6-3
size: few
DNA: TGTGCCAGCAGTTTTGGGACTAGCGGGGGCCAAGAGACCCAGTACTTC
CDR3: CASSFGTSGGQETQYF

J: TRBJ2-1
D: TRBD2
V: TRBV20-1
size: many
DNA: TGCAGTGCTAGAGGCCCGCATCTAGCGGGGTCCTACAATGAGCAGTTCTTC
CDR3: CSARGPHLAGSYNEQFF

J: TRBJ2-7
D: TRBD2
V: TRBV6-6
size: many
DNA: TGTGCCAGCAACACCCTAGCGGGGGGCAGCTCCTACGAGCAGTACTTC
CDR3: CASNTLAGGSSYEQYF

J: TRBJ1-2
D: .
V: TRBV4-3
size: many
DNA: TGCGCCAGCAGCCAAGCCGGGACACACCGTTTGTATGGCTACACCTTC
CDR3: CASSQAGTHRLYGYTF

J: TRBJ2-3
D: TRBD1
V: TRBV7-8
size: few
DNA: TGTGCCAGCAGCCTCACACCGGGGACAGGAGGCACAGATACGCAGTATTTT
CDR3: CASSLTPGTGGTDTQYF

J: TRBJ2-2
D: .
V: TRBV12-3/TRBV12-4
size: .
DNA: TGTGCCAGCAGTCCACACCCCAATAGTAGGCGGGAGCTGTTTTTT
CDR3: CASSPHPNSRRELFF

J: TRBJ1-1
D: .
V: TRBV2
size: few
DNA: TGTGCCAGCAGTGAATCGGAACCCCATTCAGCTTTCTTT
CDR3: CASSESEPHSAFF

J: TRBJ1-5
D: TRBD1
V: TRBV11-2
size: many
DNA: TGTGCCAGCAGCTTAGGACCACAGGGGGTAGGGCAGCCCCAGCATTTT
CDR3: CASSLGPQGVGQPQHF

J: TRBJ2-3
D: .
V: TRBV27
size: many
DNA: TGTGCCAGCAGTTTTCAGGGTGATCTCACAGATACGCAGTATTTT
CDR3: CASSFQGDLTDTQYF

J: TRBJ1-1
D: .
V: TRBV6-2/TRBV6-3
size: many
DNA: TGTGCCACCTCAGTGGGAGGGTTGACTGAAGCTTTCTTT
CDR3: CATSVGGLTEAFF

J: TRBJ1-6
D: .
V: TRBV5-6
size: many
DNA: TGTGCCAGCAGCTTGAACAGGGTGTACTCACCCCTCCACTTT
CDR3: CASSLNRVYSPLHF